The rows below give T cell receptor beta chains drawn from one sample of a study of radiation and T cells in renal cell carcinoma. Measured with immunoSEQ multiplex PCR; TCRdb has only the in-frame clones, and not every one. The sample shows 87,000 or so clones, 80% to 90% of them seen only once. The material was blood, obtained from a patient whose treatment included radiotherapy and nephrectomy. These TCRs come from a man in his fifties or sixties with renal cell carcinoma. CDR3s include the opening cysteine and the closing phenylalanine or tryptophan. The order of the fields is clone size, V gene, J gene, D gene, CDR3 protein, CDR3 DNA. The D gene is left open where the match is weak. Rows give clone size only sometimes, using once, few, many, or a class for an expanded clone.

clone size: -; V gene: TRBV7-2; J gene: TRBJ2-5; D gene: TRBD2; CDR3 protein: CASSLWPRTSGRAEETQYF; CDR3 DNA: TGTGCCAGCAGCTTATGGCCCAGGACTAGCGGGAGGGCTGAAGAGACCCAGTACTTC
clone size: -; V gene: TRBV2; J gene: TRBJ2-7; D gene: TRBD2; CDR3 protein: CASTGLAGGPPREQYF; CDR3 DNA: TGTGCCAGCACGGGACTAGCGGGAGGGCCTCCTCGCGAGCAGTACTTC
clone size: -; V gene: TRBV19; J gene: TRBJ1-1; D gene: TRBD1; CDR3 protein: CASRRDRATNTEAFF; CDR3 DNA: TGTGCCAGTAGGCGCGACAGGGCGACGAACACTGAAGCTTTCTTT
clone size: -; V gene: TRBV18; J gene: TRBJ1-2; D gene: -; CDR3 protein: CASSTQGNYGYTF; CDR3 DNA: TGTGCCAGCTCAACGCAGGGGAACTATGGCTACACCTTC
clone size: -; V gene: TRBV19; J gene: TRBJ2-1; D gene: -; CDR3 protein: CASRGDLYNEQFF; CDR3 DNA: TGTGCCAGTAGAGGGGACCTTTACAATGAGCAGTTCTTC
clone size: -; V gene: TRBV2; J gene: TRBJ1-6; D gene: -; CDR3 protein: CASSEGGHVNSPLHF; CDR3 DNA: TGTGCCAGCAGTGAGGGGGGACATGTGAATTCACCCCTCCACTTT
clone size: -; V gene: TRBV4-1; J gene: TRBJ2-7; D gene: TRBD1; CDR3 protein: CASSQARQGAYEQYF; CDR3 DNA: TGCGCCAGCAGCCAAGCAAGACAGGGAGCCTACGAGCAGTACTTC
clone size: -; V gene: TRBV28; J gene: TRBJ2-7; D gene: TRBD1; CDR3 protein: CASSPRQGARYEQYF; CDR3 DNA: TGTGCCAGCAGTCCCCGACAGGGGGCAAGGTACGAGCAGTACTTC
clone size: -; V gene: TRBV15; J gene: TRBJ2-5; D gene: -; CDR3 protein: CATSRDRGQETQYF; CDR3 DNA: TGTGCCACCAGCAGAGACAGGGGACAAGAGACCCAGTACTTC
clone size: -; V gene: TRBV7-8; J gene: TRBJ2-7; D gene: TRBD1; CDR3 protein: CASSLGDRGLEQYF; CDR3 DNA: TGTGCCAGCAGCTTGGGGGACAGGGGGCTCGAGCAGTACTTC
clone size: -; V gene: TRBV18; J gene: TRBJ2-3; D gene: -; CDR3 protein: CASSPLGADTQYF; CDR3 DNA: TGTGCCAGCTCACCCCTGGGAGCAGATACGCAGTATTTT
clone size: -; V gene: TRBV6-1; J gene: TRBJ2-2; D gene: TRBD2; CDR3 protein: CASRAGADNTGELFF; CDR3 DNA: TGTGCCAGCAGAGCGGGGGCCGATAACACCGGGGAGCTGTTTTTT
clone size: -; V gene: TRBV4-3; J gene: TRBJ2-3; D gene: TRBD2; CDR3 protein: CASSRGGGDADTQYF; CDR3 DNA: TGCGCCAGCAGCCGGGGTGGGGGGGACGCAGATACGCAGTATTTT
clone size: -; V gene: TRBV10-2; J gene: TRBJ2-1; D gene: -; CDR3 protein: CASIPRELNEQFF; CDR3 DNA: TGCGCCAGTATTCCCAGAGAGTTAAATGAGCAGTTCTTC
clone size: -; V gene: TRBV9; J gene: TRBJ2-3; D gene: -; CDR3 protein: CASSGTGLDTDTQYF; CDR3 DNA: TGTGCCAGCAGCGGAACGGGACTTGACACAGATACGCAGTATTTT
clone size: -; V gene: TRBV4-3; J gene: TRBJ1-6; D gene: -; CDR3 protein: CASSQDERSPLHF; CDR3 DNA: TGCGCCAGCAGCCAAGATGAAAGGTCACCCCTCCACTTT
clone size: -; V gene: TRBV6-5; J gene: TRBJ1-2; D gene: TRBD1; CDR3 protein: CASRSGQGVIYGYTF; CDR3 DNA: TGTGCCAGCAGGTCAGGACAGGGCGTGATCTATGGCTACACCTTC
clone size: -; V gene: TRBV14; J gene: TRBJ2-3; D gene: -; CDR3 protein: CASSQDSARRGYKTDTQYF; CDR3 DNA: TGTGCCAGCAGCCAAGATTCGGCGCGCAGGGGATACAAAACAGATACGCAGTATTTT
clone size: -; V gene: TRBV30; J gene: TRBJ1-1; D gene: -; CDR3 protein: CAWSRGGKLVNTEAFF; CDR3 DNA: TGTGCCTGGAGCCGTGGAGGGAAACTCGTGAACACTGAAGCTTTCTTT
clone size: -; V gene: TRBV2; J gene: TRBJ2-7; D gene: TRBD1; CDR3 protein: CASSSTGGVYEQYF; CDR3 DNA: TGTGCCAGCAGTAGTACAGGGGGCGTATACGAGCAGTACTTC
clone size: -; V gene: TRBV6-5; J gene: TRBJ2-3; D gene: TRBD2; CDR3 protein: CASRSGTSFDTQYF; CDR3 DNA: TGTGCCAGCAGATCAGGGACTAGCTTTGATACGCAGTATTTT
clone size: once; V gene: TRBV6-5; J gene: TRBJ1-3; D gene: -; CDR3 protein: CASSYGGSGNTIYF; CDR3 DNA: TGTGCCAGCAGTTACGGGGGCTCTGGAAACACCATATATTTT
clone size: -; V gene: TRBV2; J gene: TRBJ2-1; D gene: TRBD2; CDR3 protein: CASSGRGGHNEQFF; CDR3 DNA: TGTGCCAGCAGTGGGCGGGGGGGCCACAATGAGCAGTTCTTC
clone size: -; V gene: TRBV5-8; J gene: TRBJ1-6; D gene: -; CDR3 protein: CASSQEGVNGSPLHF; CDR3 DNA: TGTGCCAGCAGCCAGGAAGGGGTTAATGGTTCACCCCTCCACTTT
clone size: -; V gene: TRBV11-2; J gene: TRBJ2-1; D gene: TRBD2; CDR3 protein: CASSLAGGRVNEQFF; CDR3 DNA: TGTGCCAGCAGCTTAGCCGGCGGGAGGGTAAATGAGCAGTTCTTC
clone size: -; V gene: TRBV9; J gene: TRBJ2-5; D gene: -; CDR3 protein: CASSVGPPQETQYF; CDR3 DNA: TGTGCCAGCAGCGTCGGGCCTCCCCAAGAGACCCAGTACTTC
clone size: -; V gene: TRBV27; J gene: TRBJ1-6; D gene: -; CDR3 protein: CASKSFGIYNNSPLHF; CDR3 DNA: TGTGCCAGCAAGTCCTTTGGGATCTATAATAATTCACCCCTCCACTTT
clone size: -; V gene: TRBV2; J gene: TRBJ1-2; D gene: -; CDR3 protein: CASTWGSHGYTF; CDR3 DNA: TGTGCCAGCACCTGGGGCTCTCATGGCTACACCTTC
clone size: few; V gene: TRBV4-3; J gene: TRBJ1-6; D gene: -; CDR3 protein: CASSQDLARRNSPLHF; CDR3 DNA: TGCGCCAGCAGCCAGGACCTTGCCAGGAGGAATTCACCCCTCCACTTT